What follows is one T cell receptor beta chain and its context. The antigen remains undetermined. The data originate from a study of cytomegalovirus exposure and HLA in healthy donors. Study results and limitations: A few CMV-associated chains were confirmed in vitro to be specific for CMV antigens. TCR beta chains numbering approximately 150 were designated cytomegalovirus-associated.

Here immunoSEQ multiplex PCR was the method, and the copy in TCRdb shows in-frame clones only, minus some. Altogether approximately 170,000 clones are present, about 82% being singletons, with the ten largest covering around 2.4%. The receptor was derived from a man aged 25-40 years in good health and CMV-seropositive. Sequencing input: PBMCs.

The CDR3 DNA is TGTGCCAGCAGCTTAGACCCGACGGGGGTCACTGAAGCTTTCTTT. Translating it yields CASSLDPTGVTEAFF. J is TRBJ1-1 and V is TRBV7-8; tentative D call: TRBD1 (5 bases). There are 15 residues in the CDR3. Germline V gives CDR1 SGHVS, CDR2 FQNEAQ. V dropped 1 base and J dropped 4 bases, with 13 bases sitting between them.